Listed here are 30 T cell receptor beta chains from one sample, sequenced in a study of T-cell reconstitution after alpha-beta-depleted transplantation in children. The library targeted TCRbeta and was prepared with unique molecular identifiers. TCRdb re-analysed the PCR reads in MiXCR, keeping a single row per CDR3 protein. The data hold more than 200,000 distinct CDR3 sequences, with around a sixth observed a single time. Sample: PBMCs, mostly from graft donor cells, taken 360 days after TCRalphabeta/CD19-depleted stem cell transplant. These receptors were collected from a male patient aged 2-10 years who had a stem cell transplant for acute lymphoblastic leukemia, so the T cells may come from the graft donor.

There are a few counts of this clonotype. V and J are TRBV20-1 and TRBJ2-7, with 9 bases lining up with TRBD1. Germline V gives CDR1 DFQATT, CDR2 SNEGSKA (reference sequence). This CDR3 contains 14 residues. The ends lost 5 bases at V and 2 bases at J; junction bases unmatched: 7. In DNA, the CDR3 is TGCAGTGCTTTTTGGACAGGGGTCCCCTACGAGCAGTACTTC. Residues: CSAFWTGVPYEQYF.

This sequence joins TRBV2 and TRBJ2-2; D is undetermined. The CDR3 extends over 13 amino acids. V lost 6 bases to trimming and J lost 2 bases, with 7 bases between them. In germline, CDR1 is SNHLY, CDR2 FYNNEI. Here the CDR3 reads CASRALNTGELFF. The CDR3 DNA reads TGTGCCAGCAGAGCACTCAACACCGGGGAGCTGTTTTTT. The entire variable domain, with the rest obtained from reference TRBV2 and TRBJ2-2, is as follows: EPEVTQTPSHQVTQMGQEVILRCVPISNHLYFYWYRQILGQKVEFLVSFYNNEISEKSEIFDDQFSVERPDGSNFTLKIRSTKLEDSAMYFCASRALNTGELFFGEGSRLTVL.

The V call is TRBV12-3 or TRBV12-4, the J call TRBJ1-2, with D unclear. V was trimmed by 1 base and J by 3 bases, leaving 18 bases between them. CDR3 size: 17 residues. This CDR3 reads CASSLVLSRVRDYGYTF. The CDR3, as DNA: TGTGCCAGCAGTTTAGTTTTATCGAGGGTGAGGGACTATGGCTACACCTTC.

This clonotype has just a few counts. V is TRBV27 and J is TRBJ1-1; D remains unclear. Germline V gene data show CDR1 as MNHEY and CDR2 as SMNVEV (reference sequence). The V end lost 2 bases, the J end lost 5 bases, and 9 bases lay between the germline ends. The CDR3 sequence is 13 residues long. The CDR3 region has the DNA TGTGCCAGCAGTTTACTACTGAGGACTGAAGCTTTCTTT. Protein: CASSLLLRTEAFF.

CDR3 residues: CATSRQQVTSSYEQYF. CDR3 DNA sequence: TGTGCCACCAGCAGACAACAGGTCACTAGCTCCTACGAGCAGTACTTC. This chain uses TRBV15 with TRBJ2-7; either TRBD1 or TRBD2 may supply D (5 bases each). This CDR3 region has 16 residues. CDR1 is LNHNV and CDR2 is YYDKDF in the germline V gene (reference sequence). Trimming took 2 bases from V and 0 from J, leaving 14 bases between them.

The gene calls are TRBV19 and TRBJ2-5; tentatively, D is TRBD1 (6 bases). The ends were cut back, 6 bases at V and 5 bases at J, with 16 bases in the middle. CDR1 is LNHDA and CDR2 is SQIVND in the germline V gene (reference sequence). The CDR3 extends over 14 amino acids. The CDR3 loop is CASRKGRGYETQYF. The CDR3 nucleotides are TGTGCCAGTAGAAAGGGCAGGGGCTACGAGACCCAGTACTTC.

This clonotype showed up just a few times. The chain uses TRBV6-2 or TRBV6-3 and TRBJ2-1; a weak D match, TRBD2 (6 bases). Germline CDR1 is MNHEY and CDR2 is SVGEGT. The CDR3 covers 16 residues. The germline V and J ends were trimmed by 6 bases and 3 bases, with 18 bases remaining between them. DNA for the CDR3: TGTGCCAGCAGCCGTCCCGGGGGAACGTTCTACAATGAGCAGTTCTTC. Translating it yields CASSRPGGTFYNEQFF.

Only a few counts were recorded for this clonotype. V is TRBV19 and J is TRBJ2-5, with D uncertain. This CDR3 region has 13 residues. The V end lost 5 bases, the J end lost 5 bases, and 12 bases lay between the germline ends. CDR1 and CDR2 from the germline V gene are LNHDA and SQIVND (reference sequence). CDR3 DNA sequence: TGTGCCAGTAGTCCACGTCCTCGGGAGACCCAGTACTTC. It is translated as CASSPRPRETQYF.

The chain uses TRBV5-1 and TRBJ2-6, with D perhaps given as TRBD1 or TRBD2 (5 bases each). This CDR3 comprises 18 residues. V lost 4 bases and J lost 1, with 18 bases in between. CDR1 and CDR2 from the germline V gene are SGHRS and YFSETQ. The CDR3 sequence is CASSHGRDGNSGANVLTF. DNA of the CDR3: TGCGCCAGCAGCCATGGTAGGGACGGAAATTCTGGGGCCAACGTCCTGACTTTC.

CDR3 protein: CASSLRSTSGGTDTQYF. The CDR3 region has the DNA TGCGCCAGCAGCTTGAGGTCCACTAGCGGGGGAACAGATACGCAGTATTTT. V is TRBV5-1 and J is TRBJ2-3; 11 positions agree with TRBD2. From germline, CDR1 is SGHRS and CDR2 YFSETQ. The V and J ends lost 1 base and 3 bases, in that order; junction bases with no gene match: 7. The CDR3 is made up of 17 amino acids.

This clonotype has just a few counts. The chain uses TRBV6-1 and TRBJ2-3; a possible D gene is TRBD1 (5 bases). CDR1 is MNHNS and CDR2 is SASEGT in the germline V gene. This CDR3 has 16 residues. Trimming stripped 3 bases from V and 2 bases from J, with 15 bases between. This CDR3 is CASSEITGAYTDTQYF. The CDR3 nucleotides are TGTGCCAGCAGTGAGATTACAGGCGCATACACAGATACGCAGTATTTT.

This clonotype was counted only a few times. The V call is TRBV11-1, the J call TRBJ2-7; possibly TRBD1 for D (6 bases). Germline assignment: CDR1 SGHAT and CDR2 FQDESV (reference sequence). Trimming shortened V by 0 bases and J by 4 bases, and 22 bases separated the two germline ends. The CDR3 loop spans 18 amino acids. The CDR3 loop is CASSLALAGVLGFYEQYF. DNA for the CDR3: TGTGCCAGCAGCTTAGCCCTCGCAGGGGTCCTTGGTTTTTACGAGCAGTACTTC.

The chain uses TRBV5-1 and TRBJ2-1; D gene ambiguous. This CDR3 is 12 amino acids long. Germline loops: CDR1 SGHRS, CDR2 YFSETQ. The V end lost 5 bases, the J end lost 3 bases, and 6 bases lay between the germline ends. CDR3 amino acids: CASRGNYNEQFF. The CDR3 DNA reads TGCGCCAGCAGGGGCAACTACAATGAGCAGTTCTTC.

This clonotype appeared a few times. The chain couples TRBV20-1 to TRBJ2-7; the D gene is possibly TRBD2 (5 bases). V was pared by 4 bases and J by 5 bases, with 9 bases between. The CDR3 is 11 amino acids. Per germline, CDR1 DFQATT and CDR2 SNEGSKA (reference sequence). The CDR3 DNA reads TGCAGTGCTATAGACGGGAACGAGCAGTACTTC. Its translation is CSAIDGNEQYF.

The chain has TRBV3-1 and TRBJ2-7; D assignment may be TRBD1 or TRBD2 (5 bases each). Germline CDR1 reads LGHDT; CDR2 reads YNNKEL (reference sequence). The CDR3 totals 15 residues. V was cut by 1 base and J by 2 bases, with 12 bases left in between. Here the CDR3 DNA reads TGTGCCAGCAGCCAAGGGCCAGGGAGTACCTACGAGCAGTACTTC. It encodes CASSQGPGSTYEQYF.

The chain recombines TRBV30 with TRBJ2-6; 8 bases align to TRBD1. CDR1 is GTSNPN and CDR2 is SVGIG in the germline V gene (reference sequence). V lost 6 bases, J lost 0 bases, and 4 bases stayed unmatched. CDR3 length equals 15 residues. CDR3 amino acids: CACGTGRSGANVLTF. CDR3 in DNA: TGTGCCTGTGGGACAGGTCGCTCTGGGGCCAACGTCCTGACTTTC.

The sample holds a few counts of this clonotype. The chain is built from TRBV29-1 and TRBJ2-1; 9 nucleotides align to TRBD2. The junction had 13 bases not matched to a gene; V was cut back by 0 bases and J by 7 bases. CDR1 is SQVTM, CDR2 ANQGSEA, per germline. The CDR3 totals 17 residues. The CDR3 loop reads CSVEEGRASGMLNEQFF. As DNA, the CDR3 is TGCAGCGTTGAAGAGGGTCGGGCTAGCGGGATGTTAAATGAGCAGTTCTTC.

This clonotype was observed a handful of times. The chain combines TRBV20-1 with TRBJ2-5; weak D call: TRBD2 (5 bases). The V gene's germline CDR1 is DFQATT and CDR2 SNEGSKA (reference sequence). The CDR3 extends over 14 amino acids. V shed 3 bases and J shed 5 bases, with 16 bases lying between them. The CDR3 nucleotides read TGCAGTGCTAGGGTGCTAGCACTGTCGGAGACCCAGTACTTC. Translated, it gives CSARVLALSETQYF.

This clonotype was detected many times. This sequence joins TRBV10-3 and TRBJ2-3; D may match TRBD1 or TRBD2 (5 bases each). This CDR3 has 14 residues. CDR1 ENHRY and CDR2 SYGVKD come from the germline V gene. Trimming stripped 6 bases from V and 7 bases from J, with 17 bases between. The CDR3 DNA sequence: TGTGCCATCAGGCCAGGGACGGACATATATACGCAGTATTTT. As protein: CAIRPGTDIYTQYF.

The CDR3 reads CASSLARSPPWEGRNPAYEQYF. CDR3 coding DNA: TGTGCCAGCAGCTTAGCGCGTTCCCCTCCATGGGAGGGGCGCAACCCGGCCTACGAGCAGTACTTC. The rearrangement uses TRBV11-1 and TRBJ2-7, with 7 bases matching TRBD2. J lost 2 bases, V lost 0 bases, and 25 bases had no gene match. The germline V gene encodes CDR1 SGHAT and CDR2 FQDESV (reference sequence). The CDR3 has 22 amino acids.

The chain links TRBV21-1 to TRBJ2-3; TRBD1 is the table's D call, not checked against the DNA. TRBV21-1 is a known pseudogene. The CDR3 spans 12 residues. CDR3 DNA sequence: TGTGCGACCCCCGGTAGCACAGATACGCAGTATTTT. This codes for CATPGSTDTQYF.

This clonotype has more than one count but fewer than ten. V and J are TRBV28 and TRBJ1-5; 7 positions agree with TRBD1. Germline V gene sequence: CDR1 MDHEN, CDR2 SYDVKM. This CDR3 contains 15 residues. V dropped 3 bases and J dropped 6; count of bases not matched to a gene: 8. As DNA, the CDR3 is TGTGCCAGCAGTTTGTCAGACAGGGAATCTCAGCCCCAGCATTTT. Protein sequence: CASSLSDRESQPQHF. Complete variable domain (other parts from reference TRBV28 and TRBJ1-5): DVKVTQSSRYLVKRTGEKVFLECVQDMDHENMFWYRQDPGLGLRLIYFSYDVKMKEKGDIPEGYSVSREKKERFSLILESASTNQTSMYLCASSLSDRESQPQHFGDGTRLSIL.

The chain joins TRBV25-1 to TRBJ1-2, with 10 bases aligning to TRBD1. CDR1 and CDR2 from the germline V gene are MGHDK and SYGVNS. The J segment lost 6 bases and the V segment lost 8 bases, leaving 6 bases of the junction unmatched. The CDR3 runs 13 residues. The CDR3 spells CASQGQGSDGYTF. DNA of the CDR3: TGTGCCAGCCAGGGACAGGGGAGTGATGGCTACACCTTC.

This clonotype was counted many times. V gene TRBV12-3 or TRBV12-4 combines with J gene TRBJ1-1; D is perhaps TRBD1 (5 bases). V shed 6 bases and J shed 8 bases, with 22 bases lying between them. The CDR3 loop spans 15 amino acids. CDR3 sequence: CASSRNSGPEGEAFF. CDR3 in DNA: TGTGCCAGCAGCAGAAACTCGGGGCCGGAGGGAGAAGCTTTCTTT.

The chain links TRBV5-1 to TRBJ2-7; D might be TRBD1 (5 bases). V gave up 0 bases and J gave up 6 bases, with 13 bases separating them. CDR3 length: 14 amino acids. Germline-derived CDR1 and CDR2 are SGHRS and YFSETQ. The CDR3 bases are TGCGCCAGCAGCTTGGAAGCAGGGCCCAGCGAGCAGTACTTC. This codes for CASSLEAGPSEQYF.

The chain carries TRBV12-3 or TRBV12-4 and TRBJ2-2; D remains unclear. This CDR3 spans 15 amino acids. Trimming shortened V by 6 bases and J by 3 bases, and 14 bases separated the two germline ends. CDR3 sequence (DNA): TGTGCCAGCAGCACACGGCGGAAAGACACCGGGGAGCTGTTTTTT. Its protein product is CASSTRRKDTGELFF.

The chain recombines TRBV10-3 with TRBJ1-1; 9 bases align to TRBD1. The germline V gene encodes CDR1 ENHRY and CDR2 SYGVKD. The CDR3 consists of 15 residues. V shed 4 bases and J 6 bases; nucleotides not matched to a gene: 9. Here the CDR3 reads CAISGPGQGYSEAFF. The DNA for the CDR3 is TGTGCCATCAGTGGACCGGGACAGGGTTATTCTGAAGCTTTCTTT.

The sample holds a few counts of this clonotype. V gene TRBV5-6 combines with J gene TRBJ2-1; 11 bases are a match to TRBD2. This CDR3 region has 16 residues. Germline CDR1 reads SGHDT; CDR2 reads YYEEEE. Trimming removed 2 bases from V and 6 bases from J; junction bases left unmatched: 7. This CDR3 reads CASSFRLAGFFNEQFF. DNA of the CDR3: TGTGCCAGCAGCTTCAGACTAGCGGGGTTCTTCAATGAGCAGTTCTTC.

The chain employs TRBV2 and TRBJ2-1; either TRBD1 or TRBD2 may fit D (5 bases each). Germline V lookup: CDR1 SNHLY, CDR2 FYNNEI. The CDR3 has 15 amino acids. The V end lost 1 base, the J end lost 8 bases, and 15 bases lay between the germline ends. This CDR3 is CASSEGGGTGDEQFF. The CDR3 DNA reads TGTGCCAGCAGTGAAGGGGGTGGGACCGGGGATGAGCAGTTCTTC.

The genes are TRBV20-1 and TRBJ1-4; D is uncertain. Per germline, CDR1 DFQATT and CDR2 SNEGSKA (reference sequence). The CDR3 sequence is 14 residues long. The V end was cut by 0 bases, the J end by 4 bases, with 9 bases between. CDR3 sequence reads: CSARDPGVNEKLFF. The CDR3 DNA follows: TGCAGTGCTAGAGACCCCGGAGTTAATGAAAAACTGTTTTTT.